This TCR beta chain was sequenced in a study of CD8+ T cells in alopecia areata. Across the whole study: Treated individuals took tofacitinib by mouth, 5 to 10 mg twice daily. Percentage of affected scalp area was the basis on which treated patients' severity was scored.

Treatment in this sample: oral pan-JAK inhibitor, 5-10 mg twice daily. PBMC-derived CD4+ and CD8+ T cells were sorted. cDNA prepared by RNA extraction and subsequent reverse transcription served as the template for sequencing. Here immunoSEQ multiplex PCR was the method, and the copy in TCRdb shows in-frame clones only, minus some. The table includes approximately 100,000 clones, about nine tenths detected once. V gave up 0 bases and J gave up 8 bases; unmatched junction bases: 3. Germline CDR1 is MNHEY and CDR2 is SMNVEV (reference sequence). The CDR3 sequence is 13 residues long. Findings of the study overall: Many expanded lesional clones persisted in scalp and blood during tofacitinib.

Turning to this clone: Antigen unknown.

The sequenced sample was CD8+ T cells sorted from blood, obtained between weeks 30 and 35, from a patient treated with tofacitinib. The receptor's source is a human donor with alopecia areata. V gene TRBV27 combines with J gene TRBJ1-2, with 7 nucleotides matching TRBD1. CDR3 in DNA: TGTGCCAGCAGTTTATCAGGGGGCGACGGCTACACCTTC. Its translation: CASSLSGGDGYTF.